A selection of T cell receptor beta chains follows, all from one sample in a study of T cell changes during pregnancy in multiple sclerosis. Assay used: immunoSEQ multiplex PCR; TCRdb lists only in-frame clones, some missing. The sample lists around 57,000 clones, 80% to 90% occurring once. Material: peripheral blood, obtained in the first trimester of pregnancy. All receptors derive from a female donor with multiple sclerosis, enrolled in a pregnancy study. CDR3s include the opening cysteine and the closing phenylalanine or tryptophan. The order of the fields is D gene, J gene, clone size, V gene, CDR3 protein, CDR3 DNA. D genes are given only for firm matches. Only part of the rows carry a size: once, few, many, or a class if the clone is expanded.

- TRBJ2-5 - TRBV7-9 CASRHTQGQETQYF TGTGCCAGCAGACACACACAGGGTCAAGAGACCCAGTACTTC
TRBD1 TRBJ1-2 - TRBV6-5 CASSLEQGIGGYTF TGTGCCAGCAGTTTAGAACAGGGGATAGGCGGCTACACCTTC
TRBD1 TRBJ1-5 medium-sized TRBV29-1 CSVAEQGASNQPQHF TGCAGCGTCGCCGAACAGGGGGCTAGCAATCAGCCCCAGCATTTT
TRBD1 TRBJ1-5 - TRBV7-2 CASSSGQGGDQPQHF TGTGCCAGCAGCTCAGGACAGGGGGGCGATCAGCCCCAGCATTTT
- TRBJ1-2 once TRBV5-6 CASSWEGNYGYTF TGTGCCAGCAGCTGGGAGGGGAACTATGGCTACACCTTC
TRBD1 TRBJ1-5 - TRBV7-2 CASSWETGGSQPQHF TGTGCCAGCAGCTGGGAGACAGGGGGCAGCCAGCCCCAGCATTTT
TRBD1 TRBJ2-5 - TRBV6-5 CARDRGRKETQYF TGTGCCAGAGACAGGGGGCGCAAGGAGACCCAGTACTTC
TRBD2 TRBJ2-3 few TRBV10-2 CASRGTSGGASQYF TGCGCCAGCAGGGGGACTAGCGGGGGGGCATCGCAGTATTTT
- TRBJ2-1 - TRBV27 CASSPLEGAPYNEQFF TGTGCCAGCAGTCCCCTGGAGGGGGCACCCTACAATGAGCAGTTCTTC
- TRBJ2-3 - TRBV7-9 CASSAGFAATDTQYF TGTGCCAGCAGCGCCGGGTTCGCGGCCACAGATACGCAGTATTTT
- TRBJ1-4 few TRBV28 CASSRTATNEKLFF TGTGCCAGCAGTCGAACAGCAACTAATGAAAAACTGTTTTTT
TRBD2 TRBJ2-7 - TRBV9 CASSVGGLAEAYEQYF TGTGCCAGCAGCGTAGGGGGACTAGCGGAGGCCTACGAGCAGTACTTC
TRBD2 TRBJ2-5 - TRBV15 CATSRDRAGEETQYF TGTGCCACCAGCAGAGATAGAGCGGGAGAAGAGACCCAGTACTTC
- TRBJ1-1 - TRBV5-1 CASSPRVLNTEAFF TGCGCCAGCAGCCCCAGGGTCTTGAACACTGAAGCTTTCTTT
TRBD1 TRBJ1-2 - TRBV7-3 CASSLIGTGEGYTF TGTGCCAGCAGCTTAATAGGGACAGGTGAAGGCTACACCTTC
TRBD1 TRBJ1-1 few TRBV6-6 CASSFTQGKAFF TGTGCCAGCAGTTTCACACAGGGGAAAGCTTTCTTT
TRBD2 TRBJ2-5 - TRBV11-2 CASSPGGSGHQETQYF TGTGCCAGCAGCCCCGGGGGTAGCGGGCATCAAGAGACCCAGTACTTC
- TRBJ2-3 - TRBV9 CASSGDSSDTQYF TGTGCCAGCAGCGGGGACTCGTCAGATACGCAGTATTTT
- TRBJ1-1 - TRBV19 CASSALGRGSEAFF TGTGCCAGTAGTGCCCTCGGGAGGGGAAGTGAAGCTTTCTTT
TRBD2 TRBJ2-2 once TRBV5-6 CASSPFTSGVLTGELFF TGTGCCAGCAGCCCATTCACTAGCGGGGTCCTTACCGGGGAGCTGTTTTTT
TRBD1 TRBJ2-7 - TRBV7-6 CASSFGQVSYEQYF TGTGCCAGCAGCTTCGGACAGGTTTCCTACGAGCAGTACTTC